This TCR beta chain was sequenced for a study of T cells expressing NK-cell markers. In the study overall: Obtained from sorted CD3+CD56+NKG2C+, CD3+CD56+NKG2C- and CD3+CD56-NKG2C+ T cells were the TCR beta repertoires. Sequenced donors, eight in total, included seven who were HCMV-seropositive and one who was seronegative.

Study results and limitations: Dominant NKG2C+ clonotype frequencies of 1.0-7.0% of CD8+ T cells were measured in a handful of donors.

TCRdb re-called the 5' RACE reads; one entry per CDR3 protein, DNA not given. The sample has 150,000 to 160,000 distinct CDR3 sequences, and its top ten clones hold 37%. The germline CDR1 and CDR2 sequences are SGHRS and YFSETQ. CDR3 size: 14 residues. Comments on this clonotype: No antigen is known for it.

This receptor was taken from a woman aged 45-65 years in good health. Sample: blood T cells: a sorted CD56 or NKG2C T cell subset, CD4+ or CD8+ T cells, or bulk PBMC T cells (not recorded which). J is TRBJ1-3 and V is TRBV5-1. The CDR3 loop reads CASSPEAFGNTIYF.